The clone carrying this T cell receptor beta chain has at least ten counts. What it binds is not known. The data were obtained in a study of T cells after yellow fever vaccination. Whole-study context: Preparation used SMART-Seq v4 Ultra Low Input for the low-cell-number fractions.

MiXCR, applied by TCRdb to the 5' RACE reads, yields one record per CDR3 protein. Of some 260,000 distinct CDR3 sequences in the sample, approximately 5.2% were seen once. General study points: There was a possibility that FACS-sorted repertoires contained abundant clonotypes contaminating from the bulk population.

V shed 2 bases, J shed 3 bases, and the junction held 3 bases outside the gene matches. The CDR3 spans 14 residues. Germline V gene data show CDR1 as GTSNPN and CDR2 as SVGIG (reference sequence). Source: CD4+ T cells sorted from PBMCs, taken on the day of the yellow fever booster vaccination. V and J are TRBV30 and TRBJ2-4; 8 bases align to TRBD1. This TCR was recovered from a man between 18 and 35 years old who received the YFV17D yellow fever vaccine. Here the CDR3 reads CAWSLTGGKNIQYF. The CDR3 DNA reads TGTGCCTGGAGTCTTACAGGGGGCAAAAACATTCAGTACTTC.